The 27 T cell receptor beta chains reported below all come from one sample, sequenced in a study of OX40 agonist ivuxolimab in advanced cancers. Sequencing was performed with immunoSEQ multiplex PCR; in TCRdb, only in-frame clones are kept and a portion is missing. Altogether tens of thousands of clones are present, 82% being singletons, with the ten largest covering about 2.1%. The starting material was CD4+ or CD8+ T cells sorted from blood, obtained in a trial of the OX40 agonist ivuxolimab. The source of these receptors is an adult with an advanced solid tumor such as melanoma, head and neck, liver or kidney cancer.

This clone is a singleton in its sample. The gene calls are TRBV28 and TRBJ2-1; TRBD2 aligns across 15 bases. J lost 8 bases, V lost 3 bases, and 17 bases had no gene match. The CDR3 covers 20 residues. CDR1 is MDHEN and CDR2 is SYDVKM in the germline V gene. As DNA, the CDR3 is TGTGCCAGCAGTTTCGGCTACACCCTAGGACTAGCGGGAGGGGGGGATGAGCAGTTCTTC. Encoded protein: CASSFGYTLGLAGGGDEQFF.

The count of this clone is one. V and J are TRBV10-3 and TRBJ1-1, with 8 bases fitting TRBD1. The V and J ends lost 6 bases and 8 bases, in that order; junction bases with no gene match: 11. Germline V CDR1 and CDR2: ENHRY, SYGVKD. The CDR3 covers 14 residues. CDR3: CAIRSTGTGDEAFF. CDR3 DNA sequence: TGTGCCATCAGATCGACCGGGACAGGAGACGAAGCTTTCTTT.

V usage is TRBV2 and J usage is TRBJ2-2; 12 bases are shared with TRBD2. Germline trimming cut 6 bases from V and 4 bases from J; bases unmatched to any gene: 3. This CDR3 region has 15 residues. Germline lookup yields CDR1 SNHLY and CDR2 FYNNEI. The CDR3 here is CASRELAGGTGELFF. For the CDR3, the DNA is TGTGCCAGCAGGGAACTAGCGGGAGGCACCGGGGAGCTGTTTTTT.

The chain recombines TRBV19 with TRBJ2-1; the match to TRBD2 covers 11 bases. V lost 8 bases to trimming and J lost 6 bases; unmatched junction nucleotides: 9. Germline assignment: CDR1 LNHDA and CDR2 SQIVND (reference sequence). This CDR3 has 15 residues. The CDR3 here is CASSPGSGGANEQFF. CDR3 nucleotide sequence: TGTGCCAGTTCACCAGGTAGCGGGGGGGCCAATGAGCAGTTCTTC.

The chain employs TRBV28 and TRBJ1-1, with 9 bases fitting TRBD1. V trimming: 5 bases; J trimming: 1 base; junction bases outside the gene matches: 5. The CDR3 is 15 residues long. The germline V gene encodes CDR1 MDHEN and CDR2 SYDVKM. This chain's CDR3 is CASSVQGQGNTEAFF. CDR3 coding DNA: TGTGCCAGCAGTGTACAGGGACAGGGGAACACTGAAGCTTTCTTT.

This chain uses TRBV4-1 with TRBJ2-2; 7 bases are a match to TRBD2. Germline CDR1 is MGHRA and CDR2 is YSYEKL. The V and J ends lost 4 bases and 5 bases, in that order; junction bases with no gene match: 7. The CDR3 has 15 residues. The CDR3 bases are TGCGCCAGCAGCCTAGGGAGGGGTGGAACCGGGGAGCTGTTTTTT. It yields the protein CASSLGRGGTGELFF.

The chain employs TRBV15 and TRBJ1-4; no clear D gene. Germline assignment: CDR1 LNHNV and CDR2 YYDKDF (reference sequence). V lost 5 bases, J lost 7 bases, and 11 bases lay in between. CDR3 length: 13 residues. The DNA for the CDR3 is TGTGCCACCAGCGCTAACCTAGGTGAAAAACTGTTTTTT. It encodes CATSANLGEKLFF. Full variable domain (missing parts from reference TRBV15 and TRBJ1-4): DAMVIQNPRYQVTQFGKPVTLSCSQTLNHNVMYWYQQKSSQAPKLLFHYYDKDFNNEADTPDNFQSRRPNTSFCFLDIRSPGLGDTAMYLCATSANLGEKLFFGSGTQLSVL.

The CDR3 protein is CASSKGTSGWGEQFF. CDR3 nucleotide sequence: TGTGCCAGCAGCAAGGGGACTAGCGGATGGGGTGAGCAGTTCTTC. V and J are TRBV7-3 and TRBJ2-1, with TRBD2 matching 11 bases. This CDR3 spans 15 amino acids. J gave up 9 bases and V 5 bases, and 9 bases lay outside the gene matches. Germline loops: CDR1 SGHTA, CDR2 FQGTGA. The full variable domain, in which reference TRBV7-3 and TRBJ2-1 provide the parts outside the CDR3, is GAGVSQTPSNKVTEKGKYVELRCDPISGHTALYWYRQSLGQGPEFLIYFQGTGAADDSGLPNDRFFAVRPEGSVSTLKIQRTERGDSAVYLCASSKGTSGWGEQFFGPGTRLTVL.

The chain joins TRBV5-4 to TRBJ2-1; 9 nucleotides agree with TRBD1. Germline V gene sequence: CDR1 SGHNT, CDR2 YYREEE (reference sequence). V dropped 3 bases and J dropped 3; count of bases not matched to a gene: 1. This CDR3 is built from 14 residues. In DNA form, the CDR3 reads TGTGCCAGCAGCTCGGGACAGGGCTACAATGAGCAGTTCTTC. Protein product: CASSSGQGYNEQFF.

The chain joins TRBV29-1 to TRBJ1-1; D unclear. This CDR3 has 13 residues. With 4 bases removed from V and 6 bases from J, the gap between germline ends came to 15 bases. Germline V gene lookup returns CDR1 SQVTM and CDR2 ANQGSEA. The CDR3 is CSVAALLRPEAFF. The CDR3 DNA reads TGCAGCGTTGCAGCCTTATTGAGACCTGAAGCTTTCTTT.

The chain links TRBV7-3 to TRBJ2-7, with 8 positions matching TRBD2. From germline, CDR1 is SGHTA and CDR2 FQGTGA. The length of the CDR3 is 15 residues. V dropped 2 bases and J dropped 2; count of bases not matched to a gene: 5. The CDR3 sequence is CASSLAGGGTYEQYF. The CDR3 coding sequence is TGTGCCAGCAGCTTAGCGGGAGGAGGGACCTACGAGCAGTACTTC.

This chain connects TRBV5-5 to TRBJ1-1; D perhaps matches TRBD1 (5 bases). Germline loops: CDR1 SGHKS, CDR2 YYEKEE (reference sequence). Trimming left V 1 base short and J 2 bases short, with 12 bases between. The CDR3 runs to 15 residues. CDR3 in amino acids: CASSLYGALNTEAFF. CDR3 in DNA: TGTGCCAGCAGCTTGTACGGGGCGCTTAACACTGAAGCTTTCTTT.

The CDR3 protein is CASSPAGQGNQPQHF. CDR3 sequence (DNA): TGTGCCAGCAGCCCCGCGGGACAGGGAAATCAGCCCCAGCATTTT. The rearrangement links TRBV11-2 to TRBJ1-5; 9 nucleotides line up with TRBD1. The CDR3 totals 15 residues. Germline loops: CDR1 SGHAT, CDR2 FQNNGV. V lost 5 bases and J lost 4; bases outside the gene matches: 6.

V and J are TRBV28 and TRBJ1-5, with D maybe TRBD1 (6 bases). Germline values: CDR1 MDHEN, CDR2 SYDVKM. Trimming shortened V by 5 bases and J by 9 bases, and 23 bases separated the two germline ends. The CDR3 runs to 16 residues. CDR3 residues: CASSQRGGASRVPQHF. The CDR3 nucleotides read TGTGCCAGCAGTCAGCGGGGGGGGGCCTCCCGGGTGCCCCAGCATTTT.

As DNA, the CDR3 is TGTGCCAGCAGCACACGACGGGGGGCTGTGGGGGAGACCCAGTACTTC. Amino acid sequence: CASSTRRGAVGETQYF. The chain links TRBV5-4 to TRBJ2-5, with D perhaps matching TRBD2 (7 bases). The CDR3 has 16 amino acids. V lost 4 bases, J lost 5 bases, and 21 bases lay in between. Germline V lookup: CDR1 SGHNT, CDR2 YYREEE (reference sequence).

The chain has TRBV18 and TRBJ1-4; D remains unclear. Per germline, CDR1 KGHSH and CDR2 LQKENI. V was clipped by 10 bases and J by 0 bases, with 9 bases between them. There are 13 residues in the CDR3. The CDR3 region is CATRIATNEKLFF. In nucleotides, the CDR3 is TGTGCCACCCGTATTGCAACTAATGAAAAACTGTTTTTT.

As concerns this clone: At the DNA level, this CDR3 is encoded by other sequences in the same sample as well. The gene calls are TRBV28 and TRBJ2-1, with D uncertain. The CDR3 spans 13 residues. Germline assignment: CDR1 MDHEN and CDR2 SYDVKM. V was cut by 2 bases and J by 1 base, with 3 bases left in between. The chain's CDR3 is CASSLGSYNEQFF. The DNA for the CDR3 is TGTGCCAGCAGTTTAGGTTCCTACAATGAGCAGTTCTTC. The whole variable domain, remainder taken from reference TRBV28 and TRBJ2-1, is DVKVTQSSRYLVKRTGEKVFLECVQDMDHENMFWYRQDPGLGLRLIYFSYDVKMKEKGDIPEGYSVSREKKERFSLILESASTNQTSMYLCASSLGSYNEQFFGPGTRLTVL.

The J gene is TRBJ1-3, the V gene TRBV5-1; D perhaps matches TRBD1 (6 bases). This CDR3 has 18 amino acids. Germline loops: CDR1 SGHRS, CDR2 YFSETQ. Trimming took 4 bases from V and 3 from J, leaving 23 bases between them. CDR3 residues: CASSRSDRPGRLGNTIYF. CDR3 DNA: TGCGCCAGCAGCCGCTCAGACAGGCCCGGGCGACTTGGAAACACCATATATTTT.

On this clone: This clone may be a read error of a much larger clone one base away. Other DNA sequences in this specimen translate into the identical CDR3. The genes are TRBV10-3 and TRBJ2-2; TRBD1 aligns across 7 bases. Trimming removed 3 bases from V and 5 bases from J; junction bases left unmatched: 12. This CDR3 spans 17 amino acids. CDR1 and CDR2 from the germline V gene are ENHRY and SYGVKD. As DNA, the CDR3 is TGTGCCATCAGTGAAAGGGGGCTCTCCTTTGGGACCGGGGAGCTGTTTTTT. This sequence encodes CAISERGLSFGTGELFF.

This clone showed up just a few times. The gene calls are TRBV28 and TRBJ1-5, with unresolved D. The CDR3 is 13 residues long. The V end lost 11 bases, the J end lost 3 bases, and 14 bases lay between the germline ends. Per germline, CDR1 MDHEN and CDR2 SYDVKM. CDR3 amino acids: CASGVGTNQPQHF. CDR3 sequence (DNA): TGTGCCTCCGGGGTGGGAACCAATCAGCCCCAGCATTTT. Full variable domain (missing parts from reference TRBV28 and TRBJ1-5): DVKVTQSSRYLVKRTGEKVFLECVQDMDHENMFWYRQDPGLGLRLIYFSYDVKMKEKGDIPEGYSVSREKKERFSLILESASTNQTSMYLCASGVGTNQPQHFGDGTRLSIL.

This sequence joins TRBV5-1 and TRBJ1-1, with D possibly matching TRBD1 (6 bases). The germline V gene has CDR1 SGHRS and CDR2 YFSETQ. Trimming removed 4 bases at V and 4 bases at J, with 17 bases between. This CDR3 contains 15 residues. The CDR3 sequence is CASSKQGRDLTEAFF. DNA for the CDR3: TGCGCCAGCAGCAAACAGGGACGGGATCTCACTGAAGCTTTCTTT.

J is TRBJ1-2 and V is TRBV6-5; D remains ambiguous. This CDR3 region has 13 residues. Looked up from germline, CDR1 is MNHEY and CDR2 is SVGAGI. V was pared by 0 bases and J by 8 bases, with 10 bases between. The chain's CDR3 is CASSYSRFRGYTF. CDR3 bases: TGTGCCAGCAGTTACTCGAGGTTTCGGGGCTACACCTTC.

The chain employs TRBV11-2 and TRBJ2-5; D gene ambiguous. The CDR3 has 15 residues. V dropped 1 base and J dropped 3 bases, with 12 bases sitting between them. The germline V gene encodes CDR1 SGHAT and CDR2 FQNNGV. The CDR3 nucleotides are TGTGCCAGCAGCTTAGGGGCAATCGGTGAAGAGACCCAGTACTTC. It encodes CASSLGAIGEETQYF.

The chain employs TRBV10-2 and TRBJ2-1; 11 bases agree with TRBD2. CDR3 size: 19 residues. Germline-derived CDR1 and CDR2 are WSHSY and SAAADI. J lost 2 bases, V lost 7 bases, and 16 bases had no gene match. The CDR3 region is CASNRAGTSGVGAYNEQFF. As DNA, the CDR3 is TGCGCCAGCAACCGGGCCGGGACTAGCGGTGTTGGGGCCTACAATGAGCAGTTCTTC.

The gene calls are TRBV7-8 and TRBJ2-5; D gene ambiguous. Looked up from germline, CDR1 is SGHVS and CDR2 is FQNEAQ. The CDR3 runs 14 residues. V lost 5 bases and J lost 2, with 12 bases in between. DNA for the CDR3: TGTGCCAGCAGCCCAACGGCCATACAAGAGACCCAGTACTTC. Protein sequence: CASSPTAIQETQYF.

The rearrangement links TRBV19 to TRBJ2-2; 12 bases agree with TRBD2. V lost 7 bases and J lost 1; bases outside the gene matches: 4. The CDR3 has 16 residues. The germline gives CDR1 LNHDA, CDR2 SQIVND (reference sequence). CDR3 amino acids: CASNLLAGGNTGELFF. The CDR3 DNA reads TGTGCCAGTAACCTACTAGCGGGAGGGAACACCGGGGAGCTGTTTTTT.

In this sample, this clone turned up a few times. V usage is TRBV4-2 and J usage is TRBJ1-5; D gene ambiguous. CDR1 LGHNA and CDR2 YNFKEQ come from the germline V gene. The CDR3 is 14 residues long. Trimming removed 0 bases at V and 6 bases at J, with 9 bases between. CDR3 sequence (DNA): TGTGCCAGCAGCCAAGATTGGGGAAGTCAGCCCCAGCATTTT. Its protein is CASSQDWGSQPQHF.